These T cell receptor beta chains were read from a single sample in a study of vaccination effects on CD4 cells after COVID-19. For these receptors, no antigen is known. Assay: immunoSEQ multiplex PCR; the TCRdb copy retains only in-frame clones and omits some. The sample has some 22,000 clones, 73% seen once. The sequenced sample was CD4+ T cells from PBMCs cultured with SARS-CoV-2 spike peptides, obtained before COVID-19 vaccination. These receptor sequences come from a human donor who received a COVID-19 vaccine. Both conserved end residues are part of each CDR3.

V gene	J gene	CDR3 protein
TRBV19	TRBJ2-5	CASSSQDGGTQYF
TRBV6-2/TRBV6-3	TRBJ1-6	CASSHSDRLNSPLHF
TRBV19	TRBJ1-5	CASSIGSGRLLHSNQPQHF
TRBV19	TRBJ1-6	CASSAQGAALVPSPLHF
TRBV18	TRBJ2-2	CASSPRTSGNTGELFF
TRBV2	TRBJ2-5	CATMDREHFQETQYF
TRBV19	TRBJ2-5	CATQRIAGGYQETQYF
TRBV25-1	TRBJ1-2	CASSIGTVNYGYTF
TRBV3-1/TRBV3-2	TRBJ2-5	CASSQNLLAPGETQYF
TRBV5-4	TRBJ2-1	CASSPNGGRDYNEQFF
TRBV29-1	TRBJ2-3	CSVERTGGGTDTQYF
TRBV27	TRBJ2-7	CASRGLGTYEQYF